This TCR beta chain was obtained from a study of blood T cell repertoires in COVID-19. Overall study context: Whether acute or convalescent, the COVID-19 samples came from the United States, Italy and Spain. T cells, B-cell-depleted T cells, or PBMCs supplied cDNA or gDNA.

In the original processing: How many nucleated cells were present was estimated from reference gene primer amplification. Sequenced by immunoSEQ multiplex PCR; TCRdb stores in-frame clones only, minus some. Clone size and V and J calls were adopted from that table, with D and trimming inferred from the DNA. The sample carries fewer than 250,000 clones, around 83% recorded once. What was sequenced was peripheral blood. The receptor was isolated from a woman aged 50 to 60 with acute or convalescent COVID-19.

The CDR3 region has the DNA TGTGCCAGCAGCTTGGTCTCACGGAGCTCTGGGGCCAACGTCCTGACTTTC. It is translated as CASSLVSRSSGANVLTF. This chain connects TRBV5-8 to TRBJ2-6; D ambiguous. CDR3 length: 17 amino acids. Trimming cost V 0 bases and J 0 bases, with 10 bases left between them. The germline V gene encodes CDR1 SGHTS and CDR2 YDEGEE.